This T cell receptor beta chain was identified during a study of OX40 agonist ivuxolimab in advanced cancers. For the study at large: Patients in dose escalation had liver, melanoma, kidney or head and neck cancers. Around 40% of patients had received prior checkpoint inhibitor therapy. Partial responses were achieved by three patients, of whom one had hepatocellular carcinoma and two had cutaneous melanoma.

This clone appeared a single time. The antigen is undetermined. Unmatched junction bases numbered 12, after V lost 7 bases and J lost 8 bases. CDR1 is MNHEY and CDR2 is SVGAGI in the germline V gene. This CDR3 spans 15 amino acids. Assay: immunoSEQ multiplex PCR; the TCRdb copy retains only in-frame clones and omits some. This sample carries some 15,000 clones, roughly 78% of them seen once, and the ten largest clones take roughly 28%. General study findings and limits: CD4+ T cells averaged fewer expanded clones than CD8+ T cells.

The source is an adult with an advanced solid tumor such as melanoma, head and neck, liver or kidney cancer. This rearrangement joins TRBV6-5 to TRBJ2-2; 8 bases are shared with TRBD1. Sequences were derived from CD4+ or CD8+ T cells sorted from blood, sampled in a trial of the OX40 agonist ivuxolimab. CDR3: CASNPSPGGIGELFF. In DNA, the CDR3 is TGTGCCAGCAACCCGTCGCCAGGGGGCATTGGGGAGCTGTTTTTT.